This T cell receptor beta chain was retrieved from a study of regulatory T cells in long-lasting Graves disease. Regarding time point: persistent/refractory GD, antithyroid drugs over 5 years with positive TRAb. PBMCs were the source of the RNA used for TCR sequencing. For TCR beta, libraries came from iRepertoire HTBI primers and Arm-PCR of CDR3 regions. Per the original data handling: Identification yielded approximately 66 TRBV and around 15 TRBJ segments across samples. TCRdb used MiXCR to reprocess the multiplex PCR reads, holding one entry per CDR3 protein. The V and J calls and clone size are TCRdb's, not the authors'. The sample consists of 700,000 or so distinct CDR3 sequences, around 30% of them appearing once. Many counts were recorded for this clonotype. The TCR comes from a female donor with Graves disease. The sequencing used peripheral blood mononuclear cells (PBMCs), collected when the disease was refractory, from a patient treated with antithyroid drugs.

Here the CDR3 DNA reads TGTGCCAGCAGTGGAGACGGAAAAGAGACCCAGTACTTC. Its translation: CASSGDGKETQYF. This chain joins TRBV2 and TRBJ2-5, with unresolved D. The CDR3 is 13 residues long. V lost 4 bases and J 3 bases, leaving 9 bases between the germline ends. Germline V CDR1 and CDR2: SNHLY, FYNNEI.